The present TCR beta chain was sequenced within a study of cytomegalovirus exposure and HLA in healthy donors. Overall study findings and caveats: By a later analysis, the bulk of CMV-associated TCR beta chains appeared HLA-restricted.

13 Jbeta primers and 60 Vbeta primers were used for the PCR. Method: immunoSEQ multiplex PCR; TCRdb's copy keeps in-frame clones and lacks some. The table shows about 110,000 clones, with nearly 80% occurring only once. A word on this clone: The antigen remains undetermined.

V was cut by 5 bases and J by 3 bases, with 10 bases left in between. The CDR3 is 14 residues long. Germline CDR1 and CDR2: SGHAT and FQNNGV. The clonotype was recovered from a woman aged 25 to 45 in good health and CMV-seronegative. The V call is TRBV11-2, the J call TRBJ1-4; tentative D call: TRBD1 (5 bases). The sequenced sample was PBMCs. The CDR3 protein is CASSQGGSNEKLFF. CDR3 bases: TGTGCCAGCAGCCAGGGAGGCTCTAATGAAAAACTGTTTTTT. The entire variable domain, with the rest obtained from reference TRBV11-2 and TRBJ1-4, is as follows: EAGVAQSPRYKIIEKRQSVAFWCNPISGHATLYWYQQILGQGPKLLIQFQNNGVVDDSQLPKDRFSAERLKGVDSTLKIQPAKLEDSAVYLCASSQGGSNEKLFFGSGTQLSVL.